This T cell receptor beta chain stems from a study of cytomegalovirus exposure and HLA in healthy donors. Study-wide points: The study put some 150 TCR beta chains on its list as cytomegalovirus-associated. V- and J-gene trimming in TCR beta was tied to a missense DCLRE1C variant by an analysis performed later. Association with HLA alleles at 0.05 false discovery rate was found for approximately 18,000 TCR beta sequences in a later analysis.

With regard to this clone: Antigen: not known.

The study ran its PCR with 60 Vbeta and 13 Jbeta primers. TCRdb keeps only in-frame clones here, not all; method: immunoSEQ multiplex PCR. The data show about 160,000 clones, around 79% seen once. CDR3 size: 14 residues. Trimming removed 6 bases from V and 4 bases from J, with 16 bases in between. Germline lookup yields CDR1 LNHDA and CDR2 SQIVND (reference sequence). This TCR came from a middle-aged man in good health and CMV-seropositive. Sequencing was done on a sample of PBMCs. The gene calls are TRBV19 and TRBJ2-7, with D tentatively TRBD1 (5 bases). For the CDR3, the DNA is TGTGCCAGTAGACGACAGAAAACGGAGTACGAGCAGTACTTC. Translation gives CASRRQKTEYEQYF.